This TCR beta chain was observed in a study of T-cell reconstitution after alpha-beta-depleted transplantation in children. Study outcomes and limitations: Hyperexpanded clones declined; after one year, newly produced T cells mostly supplied diversity. In some patients, recipient T cells and intrathymic progenitors surviving conditioning explained high day-60 diversity.

As it was prepared, the TCRbeta library received unique molecular identifiers. A single record per CDR3 protein comes from TCRdb applying MiXCR to the PCR reads. This table holds 98,000 or so distinct CDR3 sequences, approximately 6.6% found once. There are many counts of this clonotype. What it binds is unknown. The CDR3 loop spans 14 amino acids. V was clipped by 1 base and J by 7 bases, with 11 bases between them. Germline CDR1 is SEHNR and CDR2 is FQNEAQ (reference sequence). The sample consisted of PBMCs, mostly from graft donor cells, taken 360 days after TCRalphabeta/CD19-depleted stem cell transplant. The TCR sequence derives from a male patient aged 2 to 10 who had a stem cell transplant for acute lymphoblastic leukemia, so the T cells may come from the graft donor. The gene calls are TRBV7-9 and TRBJ1-3; no definite D call. This CDR3 reads CASSLVLQPNTIYF. In DNA, the CDR3 is TGTGCCAGCAGCTTAGTCCTTCAGCCCAACACCATATATTTT.